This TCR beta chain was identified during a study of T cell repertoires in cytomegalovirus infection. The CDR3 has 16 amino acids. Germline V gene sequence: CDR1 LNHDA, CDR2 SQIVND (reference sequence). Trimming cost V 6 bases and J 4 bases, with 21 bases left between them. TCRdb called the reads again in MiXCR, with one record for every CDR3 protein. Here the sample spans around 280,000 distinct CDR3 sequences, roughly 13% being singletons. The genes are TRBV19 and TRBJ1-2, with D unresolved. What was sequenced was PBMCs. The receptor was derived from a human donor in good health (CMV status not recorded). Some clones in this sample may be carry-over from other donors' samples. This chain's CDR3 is CASSPSGGASSYGYTF. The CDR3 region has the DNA TGTGCCAGTAGCCCTTCGGGAGGCGCGAGTTCCTATGGCTACACCTTC.